A selection of T cell receptor beta chains follows, all from one sample in a study of blood T cell repertoires in COVID-19. Using immunoSEQ multiplex PCR, the repertoire was profiled, and TCRdb retains in-frame clones only, with some absent. The sample records around 70,000 clones, under 95% being singletons. Sequenced input: peripheral blood. All receptors come from a human donor in a cohort sampled during active COVID-19. CDR3s include the opening cysteine and the closing phenylalanine or tryptophan. D genes are given only for firm matches. Clone size, where shown, is once, few, many, or a class for clones that have expanded.

v_gene: TRBV29-1; d_gene: TRBD2; j_gene: TRBJ2-1; abundance: few; CDR3aa: CSVKAGGDEQFF; CDR3nt: TGCAGCGTGAAAGCGGGAGGCGATGAGCAGTTCTTC
v_gene: TRBV27; d_gene: -; j_gene: TRBJ2-7; abundance: -; CDR3aa: CASSWGGPGVEQYF; CDR3nt: TGTGCCAGCAGTTGGGGCGGCCCAGGGGTGGAGCAGTACTTC
v_gene: TRBV27; d_gene: -; j_gene: TRBJ2-7; abundance: -; CDR3aa: CASSLYVERPYEQYF; CDR3nt: TGTGCCAGCAGTTTATATGTGGAGCGACCCTACGAGCAGTACTTC
v_gene: TRBV5-6; d_gene: TRBD2; j_gene: TRBJ2-7; abundance: -; CDR3aa: CASSSQGLAGDLSEQYF; CDR3nt: TGTGCCAGCAGCTCCCAGGGACTAGCGGGAGACCTAAGCGAGCAGTACTTC
v_gene: TRBV28; d_gene: TRBD2; j_gene: TRBJ2-4; abundance: -; CDR3aa: CASSRAVSGRENIQYF; CDR3nt: TGTGCCAGCAGCAGGGCCGTCAGCGGGAGGGAAAACATTCAGTACTTC
v_gene: TRBV7-9; d_gene: TRBD1; j_gene: TRBJ2-1; abundance: once; CDR3aa: CASSPGQGYDNEQFF; CDR3nt: TGTGCCAGCAGCCCGGGACAGGGTTACGACAATGAGCAGTTCTTC
v_gene: TRBV5-1; d_gene: TRBD1; j_gene: TRBJ1-2; abundance: once; CDR3aa: CASSRGQGENRGYTF; CDR3nt: TGCGCCAGCAGCAGGGGACAGGGCGAGAATCGTGGCTACACCTTC
v_gene: TRBV4-2; d_gene: -; j_gene: TRBJ2-7; abundance: -; CDR3aa: CASSQGTNSYEQYF; CDR3nt: TGTGCCAGCAGCCAAGGGACTAACTCCTACGAGCAGTACTTC
v_gene: TRBV7-9; d_gene: TRBD1; j_gene: TRBJ2-7; abundance: -; CDR3aa: CASTQDRVIYEQYF; CDR3nt: TGTGCCAGCACCCAGGACAGGGTAATCTACGAGCAGTACTTC
v_gene: TRBV7-9; d_gene: -; j_gene: TRBJ1-6; abundance: -; CDR3aa: CASSLVGGNSPLHF; CDR3nt: TGTGCCAGCAGCTTAGTCGGTGGTAATTCACCCCTCCACTTT
v_gene: TRBV3-1/TRBV3-2; d_gene: TRBD2; j_gene: TRBJ2-3; abundance: -; CDR3aa: CASSQTSGSSDTQYF; CDR3nt: TGTGCCAGCAGCCAAACTAGCGGGAGCTCAGATACGCAGTATTTT
v_gene: TRBV19; d_gene: TRBD1; j_gene: TRBJ2-7; abundance: once; CDR3aa: CASSPPGTGIPYEQYF; CDR3nt: TGTGCCAGTAGTCCCCCTGGGACAGGCATCCCCTACGAGCAGTACTTC
v_gene: TRBV29-1; d_gene: TRBD2; j_gene: TRBJ2-2; abundance: -; CDR3aa: CSVVASGMNTGELFF; CDR3nt: TGCAGCGTTGTAGCTAGCGGGATGAACACCGGGGAGCTGTTTTTT
v_gene: TRBV9; d_gene: -; j_gene: TRBJ2-3; abundance: -; CDR3aa: CASSLQGLSTDTQYF; CDR3nt: TGTGCCAGCAGCCTCCAGGGCCTGAGCACAGATACGCAGTATTTT
v_gene: TRBV19; d_gene: TRBD2; j_gene: TRBJ2-2; abundance: -; CDR3aa: CASSSEGAGAGGRELFF; CDR3nt: TGTGCCAGTAGTTCCGAAGGCGCGGGAGCGGGGGGGAGGGAGCTGTTTTTT
v_gene: TRBV18; d_gene: -; j_gene: TRBJ2-6; abundance: -; CDR3aa: CASSPLTGTSGANVLTF; CDR3nt: TGTGCCAGCTCACCTTTAACAGGAACCTCTGGGGCCAACGTCCTGACTTTC
v_gene: TRBV3-1/TRBV3-2; d_gene: TRBD1; j_gene: TRBJ2-5; abundance: once; CDR3aa: CASSHPLDRGGETQYF; CDR3nt: TGTGCCAGCAGCCATCCCCTGGACAGGGGAGGGGAGACCCAGTACTTC
v_gene: TRBV7-2; d_gene: -; j_gene: TRBJ2-7; abundance: -; CDR3aa: CASSTLGLDRYEQYF; CDR3nt: TGTGCCAGCAGCACCTTGGGACTCGATCGATACGAGCAGTACTTC
v_gene: TRBV9; d_gene: TRBD1; j_gene: TRBJ1-1; abundance: -; CDR3aa: CASSVVGTGGMNTEAFF; CDR3nt: TGTGCCAGCAGCGTAGTAGGGACAGGGGGAATGAACACTGAAGCTTTCTTT
v_gene: TRBV4-1; d_gene: TRBD2; j_gene: TRBJ2-1; abundance: -; CDR3aa: CASSQGSGVRHEQFF; CDR3nt: TGCGCCAGCAGCCAAGGAAGCGGGGTGAGACATGAGCAGTTCTTC
v_gene: TRBV6-6; d_gene: TRBD1; j_gene: TRBJ2-2; abundance: -; CDR3aa: CASSPSDRGNTGELFF; CDR3nt: TGTGCCAGCAGTCCCTCCGACAGGGGGAACACCGGGGAGCTGTTTTTT
v_gene: TRBV5-4; d_gene: TRBD1; j_gene: TRBJ2-1; abundance: -; CDR3aa: CASSPVAKTGNYNEQFF; CDR3nt: TGTGCCAGCAGCCCAGTTGCGAAGACAGGGAACTACAATGAGCAGTTCTTC
v_gene: TRBV29-1; d_gene: TRBD2; j_gene: TRBJ2-1; abundance: -; CDR3aa: CSGRTSSGNEQFF; CDR3nt: TGCAGCGGACGGACTAGCTCTGGCAATGAGCAGTTCTTC
v_gene: TRBV7-6; d_gene: -; j_gene: TRBJ1-4; abundance: -; CDR3aa: CASSLVAGEGEKLFF; CDR3nt: TGTGCCAGCAGCTTAGTGGCAGGGGAGGGGGAAAAACTGTTTTTT
v_gene: TRBV6-2/TRBV6-3; d_gene: -; j_gene: TRBJ1-1; abundance: -; CDR3aa: CASSYGPMNTEAFF; CDR3nt: TGTGCCAGCAGTTACGGGCCGATGAACACTGAAGCTTTCTTT
v_gene: TRBV4-1; d_gene: -; j_gene: TRBJ2-3; abundance: -; CDR3aa: CASSQVQGGGADTQYF; CDR3nt: TGCGCCAGCAGCCAAGTGCAGGGCGGGGGCGCAGATACGCAGTATTTT
v_gene: TRBV9; d_gene: -; j_gene: TRBJ1-1; abundance: -; CDR3aa: CASSVGGGPTEAFF; CDR3nt: TGTGCCAGCAGCGTAGGGGGAGGACCGACTGAAGCTTTCTTT
v_gene: TRBV7-2; d_gene: -; j_gene: TRBJ1-2; abundance: -; CDR3aa: CASSLEQGANYGYTF; CDR3nt: TGTGCCAGCAGCTTAGAACAGGGCGCAAACTATGGCTACACCTTC
v_gene: TRBV6-2/TRBV6-3; d_gene: TRBD2; j_gene: TRBJ2-7; abundance: few; CDR3aa: CASSRSTTSGRGGPRVLKEQYF; CDR3nt: TGTGCCAGCAGCCGTAGTACGACTAGCGGGAGGGGGGGGCCGAGGGTACTTAAAGAGCAGTACTTC
v_gene: TRBV9; d_gene: TRBD1; j_gene: TRBJ2-3; abundance: -; CDR3aa: CASSVGTGTDTQYF; CDR3nt: TGTGCCAGCAGCGTGGGGACAGGGACAGATACGCAGTATTTT
v_gene: TRBV3-1/TRBV3-2; d_gene: -; j_gene: TRBJ1-4; abundance: -; CDR3aa: CASSLGGGFEKLFF; CDR3nt: TGTGCCAGCAGCCTAGGGGGGGGTTTCGAAAAACTGTTTTTT
v_gene: TRBV9; d_gene: -; j_gene: TRBJ1-1; abundance: -; CDR3aa: CASSVEGIRTEAFF; CDR3nt: TGTGCCAGCAGCGTAGAGGGGATTCGTACTGAAGCTTTCTTT
v_gene: TRBV4-2; d_gene: TRBD1; j_gene: TRBJ2-2; abundance: -; CDR3aa: CASSQGRTGITGELFF; CDR3nt: TGTGCCAGCAGCCAAGGTCGGACAGGGATCACCGGGGAGCTGTTTTTT
v_gene: TRBV7-9; d_gene: TRBD1; j_gene: TRBJ1-1; abundance: few; CDR3aa: CASSPWTGPDRDTEAFF; CDR3nt: TGTGCCAGCAGCCCCTGGACAGGGCCCGATCGGGACACTGAAGCTTTCTTT
v_gene: TRBV19; d_gene: -; j_gene: TRBJ2-7; abundance: -; CDR3aa: CASSMLPHSYEQYF; CDR3nt: TGTGCCAGTAGTATGCTGCCACATTCCTACGAGCAGTACTTC
v_gene: TRBV18; d_gene: -; j_gene: TRBJ2-5; abundance: once; CDR3aa: CASSPEVSRNRETQYF; CDR3nt: TGTGCCAGCTCACCAGAGGTATCTAGAAACCGAGAGACCCAGTACTTC
v_gene: TRBV7-6; d_gene: -; j_gene: TRBJ2-3; abundance: once; CDR3aa: CASSLSLGAGSTDTQYF; CDR3nt: TGTGCCAGCAGCTTAAGCCTTGGGGCGGGGTCCACAGATACGCAGTATTTT
v_gene: TRBV28; d_gene: -; j_gene: TRBJ2-7; abundance: -; CDR3aa: CASSSKGVSSYEQYF; CDR3nt: TGTGCCAGCAGCAGTAAGGGGGTTTCCTCCTACGAGCAGTACTTC
v_gene: TRBV24-1; d_gene: TRBD1; j_gene: TRBJ1-2; abundance: -; CDR3aa: CATSDGDSLGYGYTF; CDR3nt: TGTGCCACCAGTGATGGGGACAGTTTGGGCTATGGCTACACCTTC
v_gene: TRBV19; d_gene: -; j_gene: TRBJ2-1; abundance: many; CDR3aa: CASSIGVTYNEQFF; CDR3nt: TGTGCCAGTAGTATCGGTGTGACCTACAATGAGCAGTTCTTC
v_gene: TRBV18; d_gene: TRBD1; j_gene: TRBJ2-5; abundance: -; CDR3aa: CASSGDTGGWETQYF; CDR3nt: TGTGCCAGCTCGGGCGACACAGGGGGCTGGGAGACCCAGTACTTC
v_gene: TRBV21-1; d_gene: -; j_gene: TRBJ2-3; abundance: once; CDR3aa: CASSPGGITSGDTDTQYF; CDR3nt: TGTGCCAGCAGCCCTGGAGGTATTACTAGCGGGGACACAGATACGCAGTATTTT
v_gene: TRBV5-1; d_gene: TRBD1; j_gene: TRBJ1-3; abundance: -; CDR3aa: CASRGQAGSGNTIYF; CDR3nt: TGCGCCAGCAGGGGACAGGCGGGCTCTGGAAACACCATATATTTT
v_gene: TRBV25-1; d_gene: -; j_gene: TRBJ2-5; abundance: -; CDR3aa: CASSETGRVQETQYF; CDR3nt: TGTGCCAGCAGTGAAACGGGCAGGGTCCAAGAGACCCAGTACTTC
v_gene: TRBV4-3; d_gene: TRBD2; j_gene: TRBJ2-7; abundance: -; CDR3aa: CASSQERGGGYEQYF; CDR3nt: TGCGCCAGCAGCCAAGAGAGGGGCGGGGGATACGAGCAGTACTTC
v_gene: TRBV5-4; d_gene: -; j_gene: TRBJ1-2; abundance: -; CDR3aa: CASSLVRDYGYTF; CDR3nt: TGTGCCAGCAGCCTCGTCAGGGACTATGGCTACACCTTC
v_gene: TRBV13; d_gene: TRBD2; j_gene: TRBJ2-4; abundance: -; CDR3aa: CASSPPGGLGTDIQYF; CDR3nt: TGTGCCAGCAGCCCCCCGGGAGGACTAGGTACGGACATTCAGTACTTC
v_gene: TRBV4-2; d_gene: TRBD2; j_gene: TRBJ2-1; abundance: -; CDR3aa: CASSQGSSGSSYNEQFF; CDR3nt: TGTGCCAGCAGCCAAGGCTCTAGCGGGAGCTCCTACAATGAGCAGTTCTTC
v_gene: TRBV5-8; d_gene: -; j_gene: TRBJ1-1; abundance: -; CDR3aa: CASSLGQRGTEAFF; CDR3nt: TGTGCCAGCAGCTTGGGACAAAGGGGCACTGAAGCTTTCTTT
v_gene: TRBV11-1; d_gene: TRBD2; j_gene: TRBJ2-3; abundance: -; CDR3aa: CASSSLAGGPDTQYF; CDR3nt: TGTGCCAGCAGCTCTTTAGCGGGAGGGCCAGATACGCAGTATTTT
v_gene: TRBV10-3; d_gene: TRBD1; j_gene: TRBJ2-5; abundance: -; CDR3aa: CATGDSAYQETQYF; CDR3nt: TGTGCCACCGGGGACAGCGCGTACCAAGAGACCCAGTACTTC
v_gene: TRBV6-2/TRBV6-3; d_gene: TRBD2; j_gene: TRBJ2-2; abundance: -; CDR3aa: CASSWSSGRTGELFF; CDR3nt: TGTGCCAGCAGTTGGTCTAGCGGGAGAACCGGGGAGCTGTTTTTT
v_gene: TRBV4-1; d_gene: TRBD2; j_gene: TRBJ2-3; abundance: -; CDR3aa: CASSQTLASGRPDTQYF; CDR3nt: TGCGCCAGCAGCCAAACGCTTGCTAGCGGGAGACCAGATACGCAGTATTTT